Included here is one T cell receptor (beta chain) sequence, with context. Its antigen is unidentified. This specimen belongs to a study of cytomegalovirus exposure and HLA in healthy donors. Study overall: According to later analysis, the same platform produced the roughly 120 validation and several hundred first-cohort repertoires. Study-level results: Across donors, most TCRs were seen rarely, yet some public ones were widespread. In vitro data verified three CMV-associated chains as specific for CMV antigens.

This CDR3 spans 15 amino acids. Germline loops: CDR1 MNHNS, CDR2 SASEGT. The V end was cut by 3 bases, the J end by 3 bases, with 14 bases between. Measured with immunoSEQ multiplex PCR; TCRdb has only the in-frame clones, and not every one. The top ten hold around 7% of the sample, which has under 75,000 clones, around 93% seen once. The J gene is TRBJ1-2, the V gene TRBV6-1; D remains unclear. The sequenced material came from PBMCs. The clonotype was recovered from a woman aged 18 to 35 in good health and CMV-seropositive. For the CDR3, the DNA is TGTGCCAGCAGTGAGTGGGAGTCCACCTACTATGGCTACACCTTC. Protein product: CASSEWESTYYGYTF.